This T cell receptor (beta chain) is from a study of OX40 agonist ivuxolimab in advanced cancers. As for the study in general: Previous treatment with anti-PD-1, anti-PD-L1 or anti-CTLA-4 therapy was allowed; roughly 40% had received some.

Study observations and caveats: Averaged across samples, CD8+ T cells carried more expanded clones than CD4+ did. Within 6 weeks, CD4+ and CD8+ blood T cells expanded clonally at 0.1 to 3.0 mg/kg. Those patients achieving a partial response at 0.1-3.0 mg/kg showed among the lowest clonal expansion.

The CDR3 length is 15 residues. The V gene's germline CDR1 is MGHDK and CDR2 SYGVNS. Trimming took off 4 bases at V and 2 bases at J, with 11 bases between the two ends. On this clone: Its specificity is unknown.

Method: immunoSEQ multiplex PCR; TCRdb's copy keeps in-frame clones and lacks some. The sample has around 67,000 clones, roughly 80% seen once. This sequence joins TRBV25-1 and TRBJ2-2; no clear D. Sequenced here: CD4+ or CD8+ T cells sorted from blood, sampled in a trial of the OX40 agonist ivuxolimab. The TCR comes from an adult with an advanced solid tumor such as melanoma, head and neck, liver or kidney cancer. This chain's CDR3 is CASSVTRANTGELFF. Here the CDR3 DNA reads TGTGCCAGCAGTGTAACAAGGGCTAACACCGGGGAGCTGTTTTTT.